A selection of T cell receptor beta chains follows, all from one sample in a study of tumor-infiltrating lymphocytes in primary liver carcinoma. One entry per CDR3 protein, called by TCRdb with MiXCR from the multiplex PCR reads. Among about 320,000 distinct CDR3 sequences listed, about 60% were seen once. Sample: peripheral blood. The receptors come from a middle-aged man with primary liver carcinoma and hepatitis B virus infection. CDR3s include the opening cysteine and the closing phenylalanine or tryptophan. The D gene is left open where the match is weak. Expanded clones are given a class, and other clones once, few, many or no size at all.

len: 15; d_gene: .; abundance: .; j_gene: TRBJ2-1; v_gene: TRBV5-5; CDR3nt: TGTGCCAGCAGCTTGGAATTTCACAGTTACAATGAGCAGTTCTTC; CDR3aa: CASSLEFHSYNEQFF
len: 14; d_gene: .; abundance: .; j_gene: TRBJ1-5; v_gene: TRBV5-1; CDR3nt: TGCGCCAGCAGCTATGACGAAGTAAATCAGCCCCAGCATTTT; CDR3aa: CASSYDEVNQPQHF
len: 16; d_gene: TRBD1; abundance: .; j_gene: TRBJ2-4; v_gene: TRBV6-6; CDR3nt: TGTGCCAGCACATCACAGGGGGCGAACGGCAAAAACATTCAGTACTTC; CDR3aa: CASTSQGANGKNIQYF
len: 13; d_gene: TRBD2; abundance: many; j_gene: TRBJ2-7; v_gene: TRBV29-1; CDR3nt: TGCAGCGGCCAAGCAGCGGGAGCCTACGAGCAGTACTTC; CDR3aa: CSGQAAGAYEQYF
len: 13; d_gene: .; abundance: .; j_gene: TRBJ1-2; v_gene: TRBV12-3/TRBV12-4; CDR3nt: TGTGCCAGCACCATGCGGACTAACTATGGCTACACCTTC; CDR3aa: CASTMRTNYGYTF
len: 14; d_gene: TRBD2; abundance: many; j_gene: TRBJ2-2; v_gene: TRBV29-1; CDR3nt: TGCAGCGTCAGGCGAGGGAGGGACACCGGGGAGCTGTTTTTT; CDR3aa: CSVRRGRDTGELFF
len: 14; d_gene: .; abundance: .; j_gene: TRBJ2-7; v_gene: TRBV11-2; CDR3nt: TGTGCCACCAGCGTAAGGACAGTACAGGGCGAGCAGTACTTC; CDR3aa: CATSVRTVQGEQYF
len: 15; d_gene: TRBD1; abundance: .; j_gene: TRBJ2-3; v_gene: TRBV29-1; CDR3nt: TGCAGCGTCTATGACAGGGACCAAAGCACAGACACGCAGTATTTT; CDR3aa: CSVYDRDQSTDTQYF
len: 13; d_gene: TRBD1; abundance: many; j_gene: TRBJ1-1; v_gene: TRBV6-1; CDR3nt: TGTGCCAGCAGTACGACAGGGGCGACTGAAGCTTTCTTT; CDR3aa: CASSTTGATEAFF
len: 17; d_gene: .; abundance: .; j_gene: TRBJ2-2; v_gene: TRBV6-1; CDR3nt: TGTGCTAGCAGTGACCCAAAGGGGGGAGTGAACACCGGGGGGCTGTTTTTT; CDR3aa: CASSDPKGGVNTGGLFF
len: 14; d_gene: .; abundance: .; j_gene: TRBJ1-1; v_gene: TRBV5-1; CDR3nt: TGCGTCAGCAGCTGGGAAAGAGGGTCCACTGAAGCTTTCTTT; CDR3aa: CVSSWERGSTEAFF
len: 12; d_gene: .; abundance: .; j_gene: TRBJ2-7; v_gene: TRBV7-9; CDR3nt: TGTGCCAGCAGCTTAGGGTGCTACGAGCAGTACTTC; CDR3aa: CASSLGCYEQYF
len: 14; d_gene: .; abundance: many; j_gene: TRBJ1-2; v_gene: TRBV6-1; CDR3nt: TGTGCCAGCAGCGCGGGACCGGCTAACTATGGCTACACCTTC; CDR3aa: CASSAGPANYGYTF
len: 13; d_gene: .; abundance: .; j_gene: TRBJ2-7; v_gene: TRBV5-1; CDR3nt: TGCGCCAGCAGCTTGGCCAGAGGGGGTGGGCCGTACTTC; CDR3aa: CASSLARGGGPYF
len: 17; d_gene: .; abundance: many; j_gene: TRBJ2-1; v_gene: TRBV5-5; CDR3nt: TGTGCCAGCAGCCGCCAGGGGTCTCTGGGGGGAGCCGGTGAGCAGTTCTTC; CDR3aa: CASSRQGSLGGAGEQFF
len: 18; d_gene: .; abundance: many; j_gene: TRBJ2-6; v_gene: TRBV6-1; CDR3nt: TGTGCCAGCAGTGCCCGACAGGTGAAAATCTCTGGGGCCAACGTCCTGACTTTC; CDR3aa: CASSARQVKISGANVLTF
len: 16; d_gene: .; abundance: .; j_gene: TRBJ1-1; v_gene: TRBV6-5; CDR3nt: TGTGCCAGCAGTTCCCCCCGCCGGGGCTGGAGCACTGAAGCTTTCTTT; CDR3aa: CASSSPRRGWSTEAFF
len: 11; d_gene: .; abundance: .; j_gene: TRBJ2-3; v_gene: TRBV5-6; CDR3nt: TGTGCCAGGAGCTACACAGATACCCAGTATTTT; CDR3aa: CARSYTDTQYF
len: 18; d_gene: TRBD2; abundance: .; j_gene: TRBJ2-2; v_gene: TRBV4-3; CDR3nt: TGCACCAGCAGCCAAGATCGAGCGGGGCTAGCGGGAACTTGGGGGCTGTTTTTT; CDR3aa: CTSSQDRAGLAGTWGLFF
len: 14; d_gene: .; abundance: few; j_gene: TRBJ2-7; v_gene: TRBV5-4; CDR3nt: TGTGCCAGCAGCTTGGCTCAGGGTTCGGTCGAGCAGTACTTC; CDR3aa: CASSLAQGSVEQYF